This T cell receptor beta chain stems from a study of STAT5B mutations in CD4+ large granular lymphocyte leukemia. The CDR3 loop spans 13 amino acids. V was clipped by 8 bases and J by 4 bases, with 15 bases between them. The V gene's germline CDR1 is MDHEN and CDR2 SYDVKM. Produced via immunoSEQ multiplex PCR; TCRdb's table is partial and in-frame only. Of about 23,000 clones detected, around 76% appear once; the ten largest clones hold roughly 9%. This clone was counted between two and nine times. The chain has TRBV28 and TRBJ2-7, with D possibly TRBD1 on 5 matching bases. Sample: CD4+ T cells from blood buffy coats. This sequence was found in a human donor in good health. As DNA, the CDR3 is TGTGCCAGCCGGACAACAGGTGTTTACGAGCAGTACTTC. It codes for CASRTTGVYEQYF. Together with reference TRBV28 and TRBJ2-7, the CDR3 gives the full variable domain: DVKVTQSSRYLVKRTGEKVFLECVQDMDHENMFWYRQDPGLGLRLIYFSYDVKMKEKGDIPEGYSVSREKKERFSLILESASTNQTSMYLCASRTTGVYEQYFGPGTRLTVT.